This T cell receptor beta chain appears in the sequencing data of a study of blood T cell repertoires in COVID-19. The CDR3 is 16 amino acids. Unmatched junction bases numbered 5, after V lost 2 bases and J lost 1 base. CDR1 and CDR2 (germline): MDHEN, SYDVKM. The repertoire was sequenced with immunoSEQ multiplex PCR; TCRdb's copy has only in-frame clones and lacks some. The sample includes 250,000 to 300,000 clones, 86% seen only once; the top ten take about 3%. The chain carries TRBV28 and TRBJ2-3, with 8 bases matching TRBD2. This receptor was taken from a young woman with active or convalescent COVID-19. Sequencing was done on a sample of peripheral blood. The CDR3, as DNA: TGTGCCAGCAGTTTAGTAAGCGGGGGAGGCACAGATACGCAGTATTTT. Its protein product is CASSLVSGGGTDTQYF.